The 2 T cell receptor beta chains reported below all come from one sample, sequenced in a study of blood T cell repertoires in COVID-19. TCRdb's table, derived via immunoSEQ multiplex PCR, lists solely in-frame clones and lacks some. The data contain about 56,000 clones, 80% to 90% of them singletons. Sample: peripheral blood. Source of these receptors: a woman aged 80 or older with acute or convalescent COVID-19.

The table lists this clone with a count of one. V gene TRBV7-2 combines with J gene TRBJ2-3, with D possibly matching TRBD1 (6 bases). Trimming pared 5 bases from V and 1 base from J, leaving 16 bases between. This CDR3 contains 16 residues. Germline loops: CDR1 SGHTA, CDR2 FQGNSA. The CDR3 nucleotides read TGTGCCAGCAGCAAAGATGGGACACTTCGCACAGATACGCAGTATTTT. As protein: CASSKDGTLRTDTQYF.

The chain couples TRBV5-1 to TRBJ2-4; D possibly corresponds to TRBD1 (6 bases). Trimming shortened V by 1 base and J by 7 bases, and 12 bases separated the two germline ends. The germline gives CDR1 SGHRS, CDR2 YFSETQ. The CDR3 has 14 amino acids. The DNA of the CDR3 is TGCGCCAGCAGCTTGTTCCAGGGGCTGAACATTCAGTACTTC. It codes for CASSLFQGLNIQYF.